This T cell receptor beta chain was captured by sequencing in a study of cytomegalovirus exposure and HLA in healthy donors. Whole-study findings and limits: A later analysis appeared to link common viral pathogens to several of the most significant clusters.

Unrecorded immune exposures were likely, despite nominal health at sampling. The germline V gene encodes CDR1 SGHRS and CDR2 YFSETQ. Losses at the gene ends were 0 bases for V and 0 bases for J; bases not matched to a gene: 3. The CDR3 runs to 16 residues. The PCR ran on 60 Vbeta and 13 Jbeta primers. The table came from immunoSEQ multiplex PCR; TCRdb's copy has only in-frame clones and leaves some out. This table holds 140,000 or so clones, nearly 80% found once. Note on this clone: Its antigen is as yet unknown.

Sequencing was carried out using PBMCs. This clonotype originated in a woman aged 25-40 years in good health and CMV-seronegative. The genes are TRBV5-1 and TRBJ2-3; the match to TRBD1 covers 8 bases. The CDR3 here is CASSLGTGSSTDTQYF. CDR3 coding DNA: TGCGCCAGCAGCTTGGGGACAGGGAGTAGCACAGATACGCAGTATTTT.